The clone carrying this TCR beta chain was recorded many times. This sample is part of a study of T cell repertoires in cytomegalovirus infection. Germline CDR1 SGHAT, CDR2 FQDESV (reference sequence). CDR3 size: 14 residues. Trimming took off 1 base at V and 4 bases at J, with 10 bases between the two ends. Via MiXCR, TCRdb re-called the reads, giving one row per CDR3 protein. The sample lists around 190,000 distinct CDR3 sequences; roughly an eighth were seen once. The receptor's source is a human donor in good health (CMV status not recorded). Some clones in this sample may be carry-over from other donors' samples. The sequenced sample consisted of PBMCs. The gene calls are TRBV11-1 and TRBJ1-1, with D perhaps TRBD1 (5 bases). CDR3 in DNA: TGTGCCAGCAGCTTAGGGGGCAAAGGCACTGAAGCTTTCTTT. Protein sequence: CASSLGGKGTEAFF. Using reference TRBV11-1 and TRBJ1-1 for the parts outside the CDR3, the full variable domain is EAEVAQSPRYKITEKSQAVAFWCDPISGHATLYWYRQILGQGPELLVQFQDESVVDDSQLPKDRFSAERLKGVDSTLKIQPAELGDSAMYLCASSLGGKGTEAFFGQGTRLTVV.